This T cell receptor (beta chain) was found in a study of OX40 agonist ivuxolimab in advanced cancers. Per germline, CDR1 LNHDA and CDR2 SQIVND (reference sequence). The CDR3 is 15 amino acids. Trimming pared 3 bases from V and 3 bases from J, leaving 15 bases between. Some clones are missing from TCRdb's copy, which holds only in-frame ones; the method was immunoSEQ multiplex PCR. The sample has 50,000 to 70,000 clones; 88% are singletons. Notes on the study in general: Also present in some nonresponders was a low level of normalized T-cell clonal expansion.

This clone is a singleton in its sample. The antigen remains unidentified. The sample here was CD4+ or CD8+ T cells sorted from blood, taken in a trial of the OX40 agonist ivuxolimab. This TCR came from an adult with an advanced solid tumor such as melanoma, head and neck, liver or kidney cancer. The chain employs TRBV19 and TRBJ2-7; perhaps TRBD1 as D (6 bases). This CDR3 is CASSIGTPFLYEQYF. CDR3 in DNA: TGTGCCAGTAGTATCGGGACACCTTTCCTCTACGAGCAGTACTTC.